This TCR beta chain was profiled in a study of metastatic and nonmetastatic thyroid tumors. V lost 7 bases to trimming and J lost 6 bases; unmatched junction nucleotides: 8. Germline V gives CDR1 SNHLY, CDR2 FYNNEI. The CDR3 spans 13 residues. There were no patients who had received any treatment before thyroid surgery. This clone was observed many times. TCRdb re-clonotyped the PCR reads via MiXCR. The profile shows approximately 29,000 clones, approximately 17% of them singletons. The chain couples TRBV2 to TRBJ2-7, with 8 bases aligning to TRBD1. The sample was blood. This TCR came from a female donor with papillary thyroid cancer or a benign thyroid nodule (not recorded which). Some clones in this sample may be carry-over from other donors' samples. CDR3 bases: TGTGCCAGCATCCAGACAGGGGACAGCGAGCAGTACTTC. Protein product: CASIQTGDSEQYF.